This T cell receptor beta chain was documented in a study of T-cell reconstitution after alpha-beta-depleted transplantation in children. Using unique molecular identifiers, the investigators prepared the TCRbeta library. TCRdb passed the PCR reads through MiXCR, listing each CDR3 protein once. Here the sample spans 280,000 or so distinct CDR3 sequences, 9.5% to 13% being singletons. Trimming stripped 4 bases from V and 0 bases from J, with 12 bases between. The length of the CDR3 is 14 residues. CDR1 is GTSNPN and CDR2 is SVGIG in the germline V gene (reference sequence). This clonotype is a singleton in its sample.

Sequenced material: peripheral blood, taken 180 days after TCRalphabeta/CD19-depleted stem cell transplant. The chain recombines TRBV30 with TRBJ1-1; TRBD1 might be the D (5 bases). The source of this sequence is a male patient aged 2-15 years who had a stem cell transplant for chronic granulomatous disease, so the T cells may come from the graft donor. This chain's CDR3 is CAWNTGTMNTEAFF. The CDR3 DNA is TGTGCCTGGAATACCGGGACTATGAACACTGAAGCTTTCTTT. The whole variable domain, filled in from reference TRBV30 and TRBJ1-1, reads SQTIHQWPATLVQPVGSPLSLECTVEGTSNPNLYWYRQAAGRGLQLLFYSVGIGQISSEVPQNLSASRPQDRQFILSSKKLLLSDSGFYLCAWNTGTMNTEAFFGQGTRLTVV.